These 31 T cell receptor beta chains were all obtained from the same sample, sequenced in a study of OX40 agonist ivuxolimab in advanced cancers. This table comes from immunoSEQ multiplex PCR, and its TCRdb copy is limited to in-frame clones, with some not included. The sample yields 100,000 to 130,000 clones, approximately 90% seen once. Here the sequenced sample was CD4+ or CD8+ T cells sorted from blood, taken in a trial of the OX40 agonist ivuxolimab. The receptors stem from an adult with an advanced solid tumor such as melanoma, head and neck, liver or kidney cancer.

Only one count was recorded for this clone. The V call is TRBV28, the J call TRBJ1-1; TRBD1 matches 8 bases. The V gene end was trimmed by 3 bases and the J gene end by 4 bases; junction bases not matched to a gene: 10. Per the germline V gene, CDR1 is MDHEN and CDR2 is SYDVKM. CDR3 length: 16 amino acids. The CDR3 DNA reads as TGTGCCAGCAGTTTCCCCAGGGGGCAGGGGGCCACTGAAGCTTTCTTT. This translates into CASSFPRGQGATEAFF.

This sequence joins TRBV5-4 and TRBJ2-3; 8 bases are shared with TRBD1. Germline CDR1 is SGHNT and CDR2 is YYREEE (reference sequence). The CDR3 contains 16 residues. J lost 2 bases, V lost 0 bases, and 5 bases had no gene match. The CDR3 reads CASSLGGQALTDTQYF. In nucleotides, the CDR3 is TGTGCCAGCAGCTTGGGGGGACAGGCCCTCACAGATACGCAGTATTTT.

V and J are TRBV30 and TRBJ1-4, with TRBD1 identical over 9 bases. The CDR3 has 13 residues. Germline V gene lookup returns CDR1 GTSNPN and CDR2 SVGIG (reference sequence). The V segment lost 3 bases and the J segment 5 bases; nucleotides outside the gene matches: 1. The CDR3 loop is CAWRGQGNEKLFF. The CDR3 DNA sequence: TGTGCCTGGAGGGGACAGGGAAATGAAAAACTGTTTTTT.

This chain links TRBV9 with TRBJ2-5; 12 bases are shared with TRBD2. Germline V gene data show CDR1 as SGDLS and CDR2 as YYNGEE. The CDR3 length is 15 residues. V shed 1 base and J 3 bases; nucleotides not matched to a gene: 1. This CDR3 reads CASSVSSGREETQYF. In DNA, the CDR3 is TGTGCCAGCAGCGTATCTAGCGGGAGGGAAGAGACCCAGTACTTC.

The chain recombines TRBV2 with TRBJ1-4, with TRBD1 matching 11 bases. J was trimmed by 7 bases and V by 7 bases; bases with no gene match: 5. The CDR3 covers 14 residues. Germline V gives CDR1 SNHLY, CDR2 FYNNEI. This CDR3 reads CASTRDRGAEKLFF. The CDR3 coding sequence is TGTGCCAGCACTCGGGACAGGGGGGCTGAAAAACTGTTTTTT. The full variable domain, completed using reference TRBV2 and TRBJ1-4, is EPEVTQTPSHQVTQMGQEVILRCVPISNHLYFYWYRQILGQKVEFLVSFYNNEISEKSEIFDDQFSVERPDGSNFTLKIRSTKLEDSAMYFCASTRDRGAEKLFFGSGTQLSVL.

This clone showed up just once. This chain joins TRBV10-3 and TRBJ2-7; 7 bases align to TRBD2. The V gene end was trimmed by 4 bases and the J gene end by 3 bases; junction bases not matched to a gene: 3. This CDR3 comprises 13 residues. Germline V CDR1 and CDR2: ENHRY, SYGVKD. The CDR3 DNA is TGTGCCATCAGTGCTGGCGGGAGCTACGAGCAGTACTTC. Encoded protein: CAISAGGSYEQYF.

The chain employs TRBV4-1 and TRBJ1-4, with D possibly being TRBD1 (6 bases). Trimming shortened V by 2 bases and J by 4 bases, and 8 bases separated the two germline ends. The CDR3 sequence is 14 residues long. The germline V gene has CDR1 MGHRA and CDR2 YSYEKL. As DNA, the CDR3 is TGCGCCAGCAGCCAACCACAGGGTAATGAAAAACTGTTTTTT. Its translation is CASSQPQGNEKLFF.

This chain uses TRBV18 with TRBJ1-1, with D possibly matching TRBD1 (6 bases). V lost 3 bases and J lost 3, with 11 bases in between. CDR3 size: 14 residues. The germline gives CDR1 KGHSH, CDR2 LQKENI. CDR3 protein: CASSPNRDDTEAFF. As DNA, the CDR3 is TGTGCCAGCTCACCCAACAGGGACGACACTGAAGCTTTCTTT.

The V gene is TRBV5-1, the J gene TRBJ2-7; D tentatively fits TRBD1 or TRBD2 (5 bases each). Germline V gene sequence: CDR1 SGHRS, CDR2 YFSETQ. V was trimmed by 0 bases and J by 5 bases, leaving 12 bases between them. The CDR3 has 14 amino acids. The CDR3: CASSLVLSGHEQYF. The DNA of the CDR3 is TGCGCCAGCAGCTTGGTTTTATCGGGGCACGAGCAGTACTTC.

The V and J genes are TRBV5-1 and TRBJ2-2; possibly TRBD1 for D (5 bases). This CDR3 is built from 16 residues. CDR1 and CDR2 from the germline V gene are SGHRS and YFSETQ. V lost 4 bases and J 0 bases, leaving 13 bases between the germline ends. The CDR3 DNA reads TGCGCCAGCAGCCCCCCTGTAGGGGCGAACACCGGGGAGCTGTTTTTT. This encodes CASSPPVGANTGELFF.

V and J are TRBV7-9 and TRBJ2-3, with D unresolved. Germline CDR1 reads SEHNR; CDR2 reads FQNEAQ (reference sequence). This CDR3 has 14 amino acids. V lost 7 bases and J 0 bases, leaving 11 bases between the germline ends. CDR3 sequence reads: CASTIGQSTDTQYF. DNA for the CDR3: TGTGCCAGCACCATAGGGCAGAGCACAGATACGCAGTATTTT.

The chain combines TRBV5-6 with TRBJ2-5; 8 nucleotides align to TRBD1. Per the germline V gene, CDR1 is SGHDT and CDR2 is YYEEEE. This CDR3 is built from 15 residues. V lost 4 bases, J lost 11 bases, and 16 bases stayed unmatched. The CDR3 coding sequence is TGTGCCAGCAGCCGAAGGAGGACAGGGCAGGGGGAGCAGTACTTC. Amino acids: CASSRRRTGQGEQYF.

CDR3 DNA sequence: TGTGCCAGCAGTTCAACCACCTACGAGCAGTACTTC. This sequence encodes CASSSTTYEQYF. This rearrangement joins TRBV27 to TRBJ2-7; the D is unclear. The germline CDR1 and CDR2 sequences are MNHEY and SMNVEV (reference sequence). The germline V and J ends were trimmed by 4 bases and 2 bases, with 6 bases remaining between them. The CDR3 extends over 12 amino acids.

V and J are TRBV5-5 and TRBJ2-5; D uncertain. Germline CDR1 reads SGHKS; CDR2 reads YYEKEE (reference sequence). Trimming shortened V by 0 bases and J by 2 bases, and 5 bases separated the two germline ends. The CDR3 contains 13 residues. The CDR3 nucleotides are TGTGCCAGCAGCTTGGGAAGGCAAGAGACCCAGTACTTC. Translation gives CASSLGRQETQYF.

The V and J genes are TRBV5-4 and TRBJ1-6; D is unresolved. This CDR3 is built from 16 residues. Germline loops: CDR1 SGHNT, CDR2 YYREEE (reference sequence). Trimming took 0 bases from V and 7 from J, leaving 14 bases between them. CDR3 nucleotide sequence: TGTGCCAGCAGCTTGGCCGGAAGGGAAAGAAATTCACCCCTCCACTTT. This sequence encodes CASSLAGRERNSPLHF.

This chain uses TRBV5-1 with TRBJ2-1; D is ambiguous. Trimming took 5 bases from V and 9 from J, leaving 21 bases between them. CDR1 SGHRS and CDR2 YFSETQ come from the germline V gene. This CDR3 comprises 15 residues. As DNA, the CDR3 is TGCGCCAGCAGTTCCCTGCGGAGCTTGACAAGTGAGCAGTTCTTC. Protein: CASSSLRSLTSEQFF.

CDR3 nucleotides: TGTGCCAGCAGCTTAGATGGACAAACGAACACTGAAGCTTTCTTT. It specifies CASSLDGQTNTEAFF. V and J are TRBV7-2 and TRBJ1-1, with a weak D call TRBD1 (5 bases). The CDR3 spans 15 residues. Per the germline V gene, CDR1 is SGHTA and CDR2 is FQGNSA. The V end lost 1 base, the J end lost 1 base, and 10 bases lay between the germline ends.

This chain uses TRBV19 with TRBJ1-5, with D tentatively TRBD1 (6 bases). Trimming removed 9 bases from V and 4 bases from J, with 10 bases in between. Germline V gene sequence: CDR1 LNHDA, CDR2 SQIVND (reference sequence). This CDR3 has 12 amino acids. The CDR3 protein is CARDQGNQPQHF. CDR3 in DNA: TGTGCCAGGGATCAGGGGAATCAGCCCCAGCATTTT.

The chain links TRBV5-5 to TRBJ1-2; D remains unclear. Germline V CDR1 and CDR2: SGHKS, YYEKEE (reference sequence). Trimming pared 6 bases from V and 6 bases from J, leaving 12 bases between. The CDR3 is 12 amino acids. The CDR3, as DNA: TGTGCCAGCACCTCGCAGATGAATGGCTACACCTTC. This translates into CASTSQMNGYTF.

This chain's CDR3 is CASSFSGSGNEQYF. The CDR3 coding sequence is TGCGCCAGCAGCTTTAGTGGGAGCGGGAACGAGCAGTACTTC. The J gene is TRBJ2-7, the V gene TRBV5-1, with 7 bases lining up with TRBD2. Looked up from germline, CDR1 is SGHRS and CDR2 is YFSETQ. V was clipped by 2 bases and J by 5 bases; unmatched bases: 7. This CDR3 has 14 amino acids.

The rearrangement joins TRBV7-3 to TRBJ2-2; D possibly corresponds to TRBD2 (6 bases). The V gene's germline CDR1 is SGHTA and CDR2 FQGTGA. The CDR3 spans 16 residues. Trimming left V 0 bases short and J 2 bases short, with 10 bases between. CDR3 in DNA: TGTGCCAGCAGCTTAACTATAGCGGCAAACACCGGGGAGCTGTTTTTT. Translating gives CASSLTIAANTGELFF.

In this sample, this clone turned up once. The rearrangement links TRBV6-5 to TRBJ2-1; 10 bases are a match to TRBD2. The CDR3 is 15 residues long. V shed 3 bases, J shed 5 bases, and the junction held 4 bases outside the gene matches. Per germline, CDR1 MNHEY and CDR2 SVGAGI. CDR3 region: CASSYSGTSDNEQFF. As DNA, the CDR3 is TGTGCCAGCAGTTATTCCGGGACTAGCGACAATGAGCAGTTCTTC.

The rearrangement uses TRBV2 and TRBJ2-7, with 8 bases lining up with TRBD1. The length of the CDR3 is 12 residues. Germline V lookup: CDR1 SNHLY, CDR2 FYNNEI. V lost 10 bases to trimming and J lost 3 bases; unmatched junction nucleotides: 5. CDR3 sequence (DNA): TGTGCCAACCGGGACAGGTACTACGAGCAGTACTTC. Translation gives CANRDRYYEQYF. Drawing the rest from reference TRBV2 and TRBJ2-7, the complete variable domain is EPEVTQTPSHQVTQMGQEVILRCVPISNHLYFYWYRQILGQKVEFLVSFYNNEISEKSEIFDDQFSVERPDGSNFTLKIRSTKLEDSAMYFCANRDRYYEQYFGPGTRLTVT.

This clone came up a few times. This sequence joins TRBV6-5 and TRBJ1-1, with D perhaps matching TRBD1 (5 bases). The V gene's germline CDR1 is MNHEY and CDR2 SVGAGI. CDR3 length equals 15 residues. V lost 7 bases, J lost 4 bases, and 19 bases lay in between. The CDR3 DNA sequence: TGTGCCAGCACCTTAGGCCCAGGGCTCGGCACTGAAGCTTTCTTT. As protein: CASTLGPGLGTEAFF.

The J gene is TRBJ1-2, the V gene TRBV2; no firm D call. The CDR3 length is 14 residues. The V and J ends lost 6 bases and 0 bases respectively, with 11 bases between them. CDR1 and CDR2 (germline): SNHLY, FYNNEI. The CDR3 region is CASSVRDTNYGYTF. For the CDR3, the DNA is TGTGCCAGCAGCGTCAGAGACACTAACTATGGCTACACCTTC.

This sequence joins TRBV5-6 and TRBJ2-7; D is unclear. Germline loops: CDR1 SGHDT, CDR2 YYEEEE. The CDR3 spans 12 residues. V was cut by 1 base and J by 2 bases, with 4 bases left in between. In DNA, the CDR3 is TGTGCCAGCAGCTTGTACGCCTACGAGCAGTACTTC. It yields the protein CASSLYAYEQYF.

The genes are TRBV28 and TRBJ1-2; weak D call: TRBD1 (6 bases). CDR1 and CDR2 from the germline V gene are MDHEN and SYDVKM. Trimming removed 4 bases from V and 4 bases from J, with 10 bases in between. This CDR3 region has 13 residues. This CDR3 reads CASSSLGAYGYTF. In DNA form, the CDR3 reads TGTGCCAGCAGTTCCCTGGGGGCCTATGGCTACACCTTC.

The CDR3, as DNA: TGTGCCAGCAGCGTAGCTCGACTAGCGACCACCGGGGAGCTGTTTTTT. It yields the protein CASSVARLATTGELFF. The rearrangement joins TRBV9 to TRBJ2-2, with TRBD2 matching over 8 bases. Germline V gives CDR1 SGDLS, CDR2 YYNGEE. Germline trimming cut 0 bases from V and 4 bases from J; bases unmatched to any gene: 5. CDR3 length equals 16 residues.

The rearrangement links TRBV7-9 to TRBJ2-1; perhaps D is TRBD1 or TRBD2 (5 bases each). Germline V CDR1 and CDR2: SEHNR, FQNEAQ (reference sequence). This CDR3 is built from 13 residues. Deletions cut 7 bases from V and 6 bases from J, with 13 bases between. The CDR3 loop is CASIKGLANEQFF. CDR3 nucleotide sequence: TGTGCCAGCATAAAGGGGCTAGCCAATGAGCAGTTCTTC.

This clone has just one count. The CDR3 DNA follows: TGTGCCAGCAGTTTACAGGGATGGAACACTGAAGCTTTCTTT. Its protein is CASSLQGWNTEAFF. The V call is TRBV27, the J call TRBJ1-1; the D gene is possibly TRBD1 (5 bases). V was clipped by 2 bases and J by 1 base, with 8 bases between them. CDR1 is MNHEY, CDR2 SMNVEV, per germline (reference sequence). CDR3 length: 14 amino acids.

This chain joins TRBV19 and TRBJ2-1; tentatively, D is TRBD1 (5 bases). The CDR3 is made up of 16 amino acids. The germline V gene has CDR1 LNHDA and CDR2 SQIVND (reference sequence). The V gene lost 2 bases and the J gene lost 4 bases, with 15 bases spanning the gap. CDR3 bases: TGTGCCAGTAGTATATTCTCAGGGCAATTTTACAATGAGCAGTTCTTC. This sequence encodes CASSIFSGQFYNEQFF.